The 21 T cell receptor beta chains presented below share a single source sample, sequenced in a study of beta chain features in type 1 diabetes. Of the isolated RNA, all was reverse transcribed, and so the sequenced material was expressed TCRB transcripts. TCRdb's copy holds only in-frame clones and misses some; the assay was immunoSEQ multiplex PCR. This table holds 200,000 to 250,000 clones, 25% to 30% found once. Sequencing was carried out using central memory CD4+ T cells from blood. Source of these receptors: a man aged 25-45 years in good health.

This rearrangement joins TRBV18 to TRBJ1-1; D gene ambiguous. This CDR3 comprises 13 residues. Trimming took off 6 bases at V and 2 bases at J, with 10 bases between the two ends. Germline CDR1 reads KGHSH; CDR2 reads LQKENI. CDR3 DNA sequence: TGTGCCAGCTCCGATGCAGGAAACACTGAAGCTTTCTTT. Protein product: CASSDAGNTEAFF.

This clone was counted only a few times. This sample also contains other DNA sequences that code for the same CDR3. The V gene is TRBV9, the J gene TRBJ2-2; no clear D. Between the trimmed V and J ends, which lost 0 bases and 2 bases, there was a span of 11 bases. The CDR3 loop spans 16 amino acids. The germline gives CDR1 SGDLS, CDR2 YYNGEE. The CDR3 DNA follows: TGTGCCAGCAGCGTAGGGTGGGCAGTTAACACCGGGGAGCTGTTTTTT. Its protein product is CASSVGWAVNTGELFF.

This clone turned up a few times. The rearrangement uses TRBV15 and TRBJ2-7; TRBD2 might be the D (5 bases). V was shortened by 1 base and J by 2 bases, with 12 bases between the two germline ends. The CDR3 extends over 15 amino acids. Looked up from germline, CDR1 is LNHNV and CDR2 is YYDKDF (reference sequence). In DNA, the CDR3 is TGTGCCACCAGCAGAGGACTGGCGGGCCCCTACGAGCAGTACTTC. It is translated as CATSRGLAGPYEQYF.

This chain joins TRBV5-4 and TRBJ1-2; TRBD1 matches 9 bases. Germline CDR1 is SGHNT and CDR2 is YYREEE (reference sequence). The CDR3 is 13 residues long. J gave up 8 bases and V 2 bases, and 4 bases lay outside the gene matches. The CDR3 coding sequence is TGTGCCAGCAGCTTACAGGGGGCTAAGGGCTACACCTTC. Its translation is CASSLQGAKGYTF.

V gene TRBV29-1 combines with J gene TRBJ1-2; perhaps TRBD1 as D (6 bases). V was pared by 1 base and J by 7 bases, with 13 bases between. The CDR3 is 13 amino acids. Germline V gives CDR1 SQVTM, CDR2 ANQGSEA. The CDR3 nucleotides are TGCAGCGTTGAAGCCCAGGGGCGTTTTGGCTACACCTTC. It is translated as CSVEAQGRFGYTF.

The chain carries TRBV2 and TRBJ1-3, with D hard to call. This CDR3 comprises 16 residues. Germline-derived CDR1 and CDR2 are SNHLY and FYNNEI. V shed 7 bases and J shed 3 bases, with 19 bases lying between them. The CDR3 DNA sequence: TGTGCCAGCACCGCAATCGGTGAGGGTAATGGAAACACCATATATTTT. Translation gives CASTAIGEGNGNTIYF.

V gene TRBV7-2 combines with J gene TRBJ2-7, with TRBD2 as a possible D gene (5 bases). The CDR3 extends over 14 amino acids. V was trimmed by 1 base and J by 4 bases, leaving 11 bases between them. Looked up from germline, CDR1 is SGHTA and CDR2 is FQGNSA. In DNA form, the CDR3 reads TGTGCCAGCAGCTTAGAGTGGAGGAGGTACGAGCAGTACTTC. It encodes CASSLEWRRYEQYF.

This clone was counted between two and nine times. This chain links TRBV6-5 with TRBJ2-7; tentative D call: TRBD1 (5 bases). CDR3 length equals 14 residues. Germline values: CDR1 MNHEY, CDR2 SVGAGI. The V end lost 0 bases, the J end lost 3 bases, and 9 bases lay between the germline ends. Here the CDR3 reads CASSYSQGSYEQYF. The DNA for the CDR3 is TGTGCCAGCAGTTACTCGCAGGGTAGCTACGAGCAGTACTTC.

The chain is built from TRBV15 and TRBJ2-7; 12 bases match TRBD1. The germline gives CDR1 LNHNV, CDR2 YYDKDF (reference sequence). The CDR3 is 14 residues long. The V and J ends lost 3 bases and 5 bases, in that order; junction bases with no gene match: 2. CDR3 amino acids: CATSRGQGAHEQYF. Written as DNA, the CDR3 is TGTGCCACCAGCAGGGGACAGGGGGCACACGAGCAGTACTTC.

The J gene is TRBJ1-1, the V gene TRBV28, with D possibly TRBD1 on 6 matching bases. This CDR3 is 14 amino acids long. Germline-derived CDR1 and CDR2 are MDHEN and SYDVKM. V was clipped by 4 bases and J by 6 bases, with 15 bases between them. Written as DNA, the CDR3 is TGTGCCAGCAGTTCTGGACAGCCTCGACCTGAAGCTTTCTTT. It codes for CASSSGQPRPEAFF.

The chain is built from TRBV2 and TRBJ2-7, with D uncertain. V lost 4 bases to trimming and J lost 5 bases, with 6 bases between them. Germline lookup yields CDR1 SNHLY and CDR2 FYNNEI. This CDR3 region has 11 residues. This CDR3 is CASSAPDEQYF. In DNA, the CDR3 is TGTGCCAGCAGTGCCCCAGACGAGCAGTACTTC.

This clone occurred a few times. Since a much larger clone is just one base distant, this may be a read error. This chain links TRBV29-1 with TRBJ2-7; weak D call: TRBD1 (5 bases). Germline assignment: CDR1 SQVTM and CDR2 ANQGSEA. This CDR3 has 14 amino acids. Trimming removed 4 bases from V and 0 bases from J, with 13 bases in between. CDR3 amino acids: CSVVGQGSSYEQYF. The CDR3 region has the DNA TGCAGCGTTGTAGGGCAGGGCAGCTCCTACGAGCAGTACTTC.

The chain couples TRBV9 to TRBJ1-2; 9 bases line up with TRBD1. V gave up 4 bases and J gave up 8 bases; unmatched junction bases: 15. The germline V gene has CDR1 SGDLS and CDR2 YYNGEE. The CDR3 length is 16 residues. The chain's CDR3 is CASSIRPGTGLGGYTF. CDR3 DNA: TGTGCCAGCAGCATCCGACCGGGGACAGGGCTAGGCGGCTACACCTTC.

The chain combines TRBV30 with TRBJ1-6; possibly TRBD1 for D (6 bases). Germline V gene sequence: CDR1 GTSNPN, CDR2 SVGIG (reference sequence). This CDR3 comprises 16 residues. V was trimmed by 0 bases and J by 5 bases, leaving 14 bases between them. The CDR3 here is CAWSVTGARHNSPLHF. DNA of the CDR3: TGTGCCTGGAGTGTGACGGGGGCGCGACATAATTCACCCCTCCACTTT.

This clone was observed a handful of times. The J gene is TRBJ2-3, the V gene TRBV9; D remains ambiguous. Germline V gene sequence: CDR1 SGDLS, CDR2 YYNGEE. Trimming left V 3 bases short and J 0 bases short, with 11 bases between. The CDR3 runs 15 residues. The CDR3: CASSATVASTDTQYF. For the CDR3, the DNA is TGTGCCAGCAGCGCGACGGTTGCTAGCACAGATACGCAGTATTTT. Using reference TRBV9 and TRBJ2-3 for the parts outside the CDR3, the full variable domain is DSGVTQTPKHLITATGQRVTLRCSPRSGDLSVYWYQQSLDQGLQFLIQYYNGEERAKGNILERFSAQQFPDLHSELNLSSLELGDSALYFCASSATVASTDTQYFGPGTRLTVL.

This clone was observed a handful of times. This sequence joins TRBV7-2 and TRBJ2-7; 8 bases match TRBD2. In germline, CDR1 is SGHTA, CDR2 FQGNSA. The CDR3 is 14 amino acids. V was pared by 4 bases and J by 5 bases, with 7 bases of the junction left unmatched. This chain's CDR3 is CASSSGLAHDEQYF. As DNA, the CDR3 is TGTGCCAGCAGCTCCGGACTAGCTCATGACGAGCAGTACTTC.

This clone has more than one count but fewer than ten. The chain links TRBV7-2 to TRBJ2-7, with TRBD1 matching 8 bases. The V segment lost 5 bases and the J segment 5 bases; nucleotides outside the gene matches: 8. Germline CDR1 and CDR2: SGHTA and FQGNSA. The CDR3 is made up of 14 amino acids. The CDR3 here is CASSPGQGNHEQYF. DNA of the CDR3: TGTGCCAGCAGCCCCGGACAGGGAAATCACGAGCAGTACTTC.

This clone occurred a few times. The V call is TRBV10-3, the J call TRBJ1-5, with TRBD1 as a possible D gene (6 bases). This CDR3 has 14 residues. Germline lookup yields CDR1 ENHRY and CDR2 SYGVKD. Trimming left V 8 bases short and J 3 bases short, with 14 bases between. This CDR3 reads CAIGGQGNNQPQHF. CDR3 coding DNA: TGTGCCATCGGAGGGCAGGGGAACAATCAGCCCCAGCATTTT.

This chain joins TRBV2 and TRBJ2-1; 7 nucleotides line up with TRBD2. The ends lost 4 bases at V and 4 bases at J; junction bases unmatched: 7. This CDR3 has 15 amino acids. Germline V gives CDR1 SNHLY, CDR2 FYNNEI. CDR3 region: CASSAGASGYNEQFF. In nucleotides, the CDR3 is TGTGCCAGCAGTGCTGGGGCTAGCGGTTACAATGAGCAGTTCTTC.

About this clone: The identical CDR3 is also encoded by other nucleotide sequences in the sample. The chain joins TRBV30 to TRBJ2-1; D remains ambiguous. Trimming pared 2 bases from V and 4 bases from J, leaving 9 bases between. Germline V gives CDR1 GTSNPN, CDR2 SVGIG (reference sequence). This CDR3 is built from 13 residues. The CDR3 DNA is TGTGCCTGGAGTTCCTACAGTTACAATGAGCAGTTCTTC. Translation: CAWSSYSYNEQFF.

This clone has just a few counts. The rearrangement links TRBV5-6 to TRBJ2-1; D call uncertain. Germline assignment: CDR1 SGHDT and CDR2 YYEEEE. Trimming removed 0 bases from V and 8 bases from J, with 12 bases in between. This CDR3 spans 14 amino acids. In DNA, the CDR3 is TGTGCCAGCAGCTTGGCCTGGAAGAGCGATGAGCAGTTCTTC. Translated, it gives CASSLAWKSDEQFF.